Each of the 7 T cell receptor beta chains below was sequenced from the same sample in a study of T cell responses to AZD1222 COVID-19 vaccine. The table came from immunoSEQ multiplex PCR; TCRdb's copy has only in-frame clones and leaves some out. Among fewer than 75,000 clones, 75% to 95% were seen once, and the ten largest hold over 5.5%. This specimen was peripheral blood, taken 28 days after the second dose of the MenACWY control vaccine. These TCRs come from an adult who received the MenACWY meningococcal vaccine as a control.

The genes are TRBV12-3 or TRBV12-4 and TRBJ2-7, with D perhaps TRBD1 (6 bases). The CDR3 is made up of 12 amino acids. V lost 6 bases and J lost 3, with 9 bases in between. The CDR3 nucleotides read TGTGCCAGCAGGTGGGACAACTACGAGCAGTACTTC. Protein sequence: CASRWDNYEQYF.

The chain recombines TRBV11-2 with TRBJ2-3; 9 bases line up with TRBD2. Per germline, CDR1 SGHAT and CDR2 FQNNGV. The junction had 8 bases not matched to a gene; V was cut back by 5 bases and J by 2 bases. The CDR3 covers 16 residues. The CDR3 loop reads CASSPRLAEPTDTQYF. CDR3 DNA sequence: TGTGCCAGCAGCCCAAGACTAGCGGAGCCCACAGATACGCAGTATTTT.

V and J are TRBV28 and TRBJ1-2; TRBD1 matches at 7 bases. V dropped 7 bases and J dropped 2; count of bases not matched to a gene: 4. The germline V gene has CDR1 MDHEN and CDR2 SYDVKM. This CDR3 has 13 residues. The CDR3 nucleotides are TGTGCCAGCACTGAGGGACAGAACTATGGCTACACCTTC. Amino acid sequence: CASTEGQNYGYTF.

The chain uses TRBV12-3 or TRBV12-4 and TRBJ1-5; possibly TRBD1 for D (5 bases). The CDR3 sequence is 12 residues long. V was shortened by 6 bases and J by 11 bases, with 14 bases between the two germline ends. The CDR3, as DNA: TGTGCCAGCAGATGGGGCCCGGAGGCCCAGCATTTT. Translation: CASRWGPEAQHF.

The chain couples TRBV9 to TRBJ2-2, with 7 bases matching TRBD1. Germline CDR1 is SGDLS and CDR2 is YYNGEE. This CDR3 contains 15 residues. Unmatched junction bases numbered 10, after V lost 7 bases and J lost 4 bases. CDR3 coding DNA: TGTGCCAGCGGAGAGCGACAGGGAAGCACCGGGGAGCTGTTTTTT. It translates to CASGERQGSTGELFF.

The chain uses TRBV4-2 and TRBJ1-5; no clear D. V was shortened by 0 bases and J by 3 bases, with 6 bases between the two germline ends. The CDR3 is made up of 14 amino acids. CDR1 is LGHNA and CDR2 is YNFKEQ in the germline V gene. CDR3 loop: CASSQDRLNQPQHF. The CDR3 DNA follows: TGTGCCAGCAGCCAAGACAGACTCAATCAGCCCCAGCATTTT.

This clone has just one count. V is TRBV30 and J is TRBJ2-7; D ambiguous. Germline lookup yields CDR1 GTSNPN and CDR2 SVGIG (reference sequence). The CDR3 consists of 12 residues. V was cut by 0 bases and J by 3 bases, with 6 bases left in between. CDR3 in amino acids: CAWSVKGYEQYF. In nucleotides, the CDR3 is TGTGCCTGGAGTGTAAAAGGCTACGAGCAGTACTTC.